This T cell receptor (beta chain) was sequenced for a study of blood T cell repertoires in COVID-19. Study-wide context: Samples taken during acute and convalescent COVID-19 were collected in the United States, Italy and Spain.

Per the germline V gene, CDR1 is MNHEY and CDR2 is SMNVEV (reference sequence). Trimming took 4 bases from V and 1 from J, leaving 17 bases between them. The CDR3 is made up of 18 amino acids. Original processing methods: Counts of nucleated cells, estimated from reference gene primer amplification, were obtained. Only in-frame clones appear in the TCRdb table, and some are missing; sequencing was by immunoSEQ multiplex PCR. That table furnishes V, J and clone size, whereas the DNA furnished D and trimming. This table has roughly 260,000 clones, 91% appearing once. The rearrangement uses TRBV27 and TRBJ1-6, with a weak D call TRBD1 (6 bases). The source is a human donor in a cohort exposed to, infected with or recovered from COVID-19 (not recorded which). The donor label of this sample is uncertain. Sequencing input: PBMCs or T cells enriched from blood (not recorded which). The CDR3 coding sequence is TGTGCCAGCAGTTCTACTCCCTTGGGGGCGTCCTATAATTCACCCCTCCACTTT. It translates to CASSSTPLGASYNSPLHF.